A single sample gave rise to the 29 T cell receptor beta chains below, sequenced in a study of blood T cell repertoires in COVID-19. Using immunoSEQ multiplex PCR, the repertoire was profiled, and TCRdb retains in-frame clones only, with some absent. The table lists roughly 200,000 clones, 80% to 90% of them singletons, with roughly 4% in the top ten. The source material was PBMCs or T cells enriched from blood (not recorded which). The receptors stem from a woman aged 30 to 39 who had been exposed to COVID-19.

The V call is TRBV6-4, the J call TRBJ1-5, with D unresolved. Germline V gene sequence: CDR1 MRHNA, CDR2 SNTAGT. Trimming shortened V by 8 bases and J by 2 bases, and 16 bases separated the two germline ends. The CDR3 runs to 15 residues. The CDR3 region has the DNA TGTGCCAGCGCACCTTCTGATACTGGCAATCAGCCCCAGCATTTT. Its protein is CASAPSDTGNQPQHF.

Written as DNA, the CDR3 is TGTGCCAGCAGCCTTGAGGTCTACGAGCAGTACTTC. Amino acids: CASSLEVYEQYF. The chain joins TRBV3-1 (or the pseudogene TRBV3-2) to TRBJ2-7; D ambiguous. V lost 4 bases, J lost 3 bases, and 7 bases lay in between. The CDR3 is 12 residues long. Germline CDR1 is LGHDT and CDR2 is YNNKEL (reference sequence).

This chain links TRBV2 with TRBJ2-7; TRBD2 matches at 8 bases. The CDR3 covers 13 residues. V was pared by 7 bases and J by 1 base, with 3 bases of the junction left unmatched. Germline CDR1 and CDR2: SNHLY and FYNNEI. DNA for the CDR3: TGTGCCAGCACCGGGGGGGGGTCCTACGAGCAGTACTTC. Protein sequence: CASTGGGSYEQYF.

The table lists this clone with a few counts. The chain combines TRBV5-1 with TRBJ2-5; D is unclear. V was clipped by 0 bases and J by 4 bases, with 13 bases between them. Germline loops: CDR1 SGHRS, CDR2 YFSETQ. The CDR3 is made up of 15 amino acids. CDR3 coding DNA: TGCGCCAGCAGCTTGGGACAATCCCCCCCAGAGACCCAGTACTTC. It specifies CASSLGQSPPETQYF. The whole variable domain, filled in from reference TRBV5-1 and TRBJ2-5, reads KAGVTQTPRYLIKTRGQQVTLSCSPISGHRSVSWYQQTPGQGLQFLFEYFSETQRNKGNFPGRFSGRQFSNSRSEMNVSTLELGDSALYLCASSLGQSPPETQYFGPGTRLLVL.

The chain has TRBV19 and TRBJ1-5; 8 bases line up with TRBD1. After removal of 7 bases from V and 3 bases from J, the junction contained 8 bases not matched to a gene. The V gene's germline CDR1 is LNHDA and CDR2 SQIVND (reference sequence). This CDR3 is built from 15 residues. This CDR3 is CASMQKTGANQPQHF. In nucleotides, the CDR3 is TGTGCCAGTATGCAAAAGACAGGGGCCAATCAGCCCCAGCATTTT.

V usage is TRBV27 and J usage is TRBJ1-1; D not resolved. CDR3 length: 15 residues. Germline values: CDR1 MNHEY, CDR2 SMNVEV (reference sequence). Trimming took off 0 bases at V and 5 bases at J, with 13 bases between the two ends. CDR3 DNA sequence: TGTGCCAGCAGTTTATCGCCGGGAGGTGGAACTGAAGCTTTCTTT. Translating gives CASSLSPGGGTEAFF.

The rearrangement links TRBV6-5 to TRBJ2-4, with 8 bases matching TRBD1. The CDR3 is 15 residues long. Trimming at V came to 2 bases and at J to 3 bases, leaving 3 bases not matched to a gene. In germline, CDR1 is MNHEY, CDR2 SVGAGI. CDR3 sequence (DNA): TGTGCCAGCAGTTACGCCGGGACAGGCAAAAACATTCAGTACTTC. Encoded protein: CASSYAGTGKNIQYF.

CDR3 sequence reads: CASSLGAIRALNTEAFF. DNA of the CDR3: TGTGCCAGCAGCTTAGGGGCTATCAGGGCGCTGAACACTGAAGCTTTCTTT. This chain links TRBV11-3 with TRBJ1-1; a possible D gene is TRBD1 (5 bases). From germline, CDR1 is SGHNT and CDR2 YENEEA. This CDR3 region has 17 residues. V lost 1 base and J lost 0, with 15 bases in between.

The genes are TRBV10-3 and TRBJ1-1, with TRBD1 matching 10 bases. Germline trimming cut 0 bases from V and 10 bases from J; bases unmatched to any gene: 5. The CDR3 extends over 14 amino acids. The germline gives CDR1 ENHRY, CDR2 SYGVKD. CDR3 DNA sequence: TGTGCCATCAGTGAGTCGGACAGGGGGGGAATAGCTTTCTTT. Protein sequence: CAISESDRGGIAFF.

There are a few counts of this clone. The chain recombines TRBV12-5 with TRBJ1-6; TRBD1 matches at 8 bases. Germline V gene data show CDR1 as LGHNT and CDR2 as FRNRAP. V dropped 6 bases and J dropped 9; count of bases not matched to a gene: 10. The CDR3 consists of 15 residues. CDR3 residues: CASGLGQGETSPLHF. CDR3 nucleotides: TGTGCTAGTGGGTTAGGACAGGGTGAAACTTCACCCCTCCACTTT.

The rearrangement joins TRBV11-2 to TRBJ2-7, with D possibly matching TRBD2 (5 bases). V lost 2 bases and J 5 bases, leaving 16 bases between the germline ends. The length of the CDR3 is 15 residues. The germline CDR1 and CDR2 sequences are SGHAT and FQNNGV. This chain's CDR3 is CASSLKLLEGDEQYF. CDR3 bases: TGTGCCAGCAGCTTAAAGCTTTTAGAGGGAGACGAGCAGTACTTC.

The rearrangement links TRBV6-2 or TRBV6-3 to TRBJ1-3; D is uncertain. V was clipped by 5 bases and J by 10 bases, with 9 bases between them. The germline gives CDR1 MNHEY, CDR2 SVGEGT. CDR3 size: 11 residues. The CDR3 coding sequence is TGTGCCAGCAGTGCGGCGTTAACCATATATTTT. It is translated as CASSAALTIYF.

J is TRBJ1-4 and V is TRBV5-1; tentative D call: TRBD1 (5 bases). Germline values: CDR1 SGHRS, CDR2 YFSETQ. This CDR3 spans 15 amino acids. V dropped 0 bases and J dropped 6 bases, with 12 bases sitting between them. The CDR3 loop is CASSLVSAGYEKLFF. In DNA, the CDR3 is TGCGCCAGCAGCTTGGTTTCGGCAGGGTATGAAAAACTGTTTTTT.

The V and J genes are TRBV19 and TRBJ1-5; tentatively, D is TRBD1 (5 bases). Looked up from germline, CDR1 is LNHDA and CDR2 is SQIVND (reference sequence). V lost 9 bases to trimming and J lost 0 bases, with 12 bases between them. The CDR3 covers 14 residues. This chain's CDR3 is CASRGTYSNQPQHF. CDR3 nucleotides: TGTGCCAGCCGGGGGACCTATAGCAATCAGCCCCAGCATTTT.

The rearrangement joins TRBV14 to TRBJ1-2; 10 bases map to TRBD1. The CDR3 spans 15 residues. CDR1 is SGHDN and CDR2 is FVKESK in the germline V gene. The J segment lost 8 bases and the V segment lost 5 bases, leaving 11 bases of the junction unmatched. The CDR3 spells CASSNRDRGGRGYTF. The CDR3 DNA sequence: TGTGCCAGCAGCAACCGGGACAGGGGCGGTAGAGGCTACACCTTC.

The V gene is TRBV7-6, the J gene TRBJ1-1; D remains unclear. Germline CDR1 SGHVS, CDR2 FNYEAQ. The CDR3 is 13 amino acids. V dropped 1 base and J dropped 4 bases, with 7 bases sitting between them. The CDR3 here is CASSLGPSTEAFF. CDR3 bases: TGTGCCAGCAGCTTAGGTCCCAGCACTGAAGCTTTCTTT.

The CDR3 region has the DNA TGTGCCAGCAGCCGAGCCCTAGCGGGGGTGGGCCACAATGAGCAGTTCTTC. It is translated as CASSRALAGVGHNEQFF. The gene calls are TRBV16 and TRBJ2-1; 10 nucleotides align to TRBD2. Germline V gives CDR1 KGHSY, CDR2 FQNENV. V trimming: 4 bases; J trimming: 5 bases; junction bases outside the gene matches: 11. The CDR3 is 17 amino acids.

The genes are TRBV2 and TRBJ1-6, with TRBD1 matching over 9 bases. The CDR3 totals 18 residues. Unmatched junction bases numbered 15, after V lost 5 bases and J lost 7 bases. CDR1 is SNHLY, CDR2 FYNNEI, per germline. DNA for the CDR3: TGTGCCAGCAGTCCCGGGACAGGGTTCAGTGATTGGAATTCACCCCTCCACTTT. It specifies CASSPGTGFSDWNSPLHF.

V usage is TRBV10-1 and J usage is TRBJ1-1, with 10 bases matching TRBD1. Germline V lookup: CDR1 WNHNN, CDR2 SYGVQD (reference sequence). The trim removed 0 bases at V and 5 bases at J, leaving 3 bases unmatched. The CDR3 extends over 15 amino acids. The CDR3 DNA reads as TGCGCCAGCAGTGAGTCTGGGACAGGGGATACTGAAGCTTTCTTT. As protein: CASSESGTGDTEAFF.

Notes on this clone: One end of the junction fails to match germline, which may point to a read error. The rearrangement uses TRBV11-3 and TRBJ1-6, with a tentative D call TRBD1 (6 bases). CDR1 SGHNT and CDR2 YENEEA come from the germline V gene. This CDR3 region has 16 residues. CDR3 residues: CASSTLTGKSNPPLHF. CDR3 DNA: TGTGCCAGCAGCACATTAACAGGGAAGAGTAATCCACCCCTCCACTTT.

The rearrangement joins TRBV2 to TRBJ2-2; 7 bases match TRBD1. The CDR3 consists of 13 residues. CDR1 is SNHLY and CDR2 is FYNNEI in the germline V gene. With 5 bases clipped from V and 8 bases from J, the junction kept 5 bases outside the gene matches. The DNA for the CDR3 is TGTGCCAGCAGTCCGACAGGGCCAGGGGAGCTGTTTTTT. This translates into CASSPTGPGELFF.

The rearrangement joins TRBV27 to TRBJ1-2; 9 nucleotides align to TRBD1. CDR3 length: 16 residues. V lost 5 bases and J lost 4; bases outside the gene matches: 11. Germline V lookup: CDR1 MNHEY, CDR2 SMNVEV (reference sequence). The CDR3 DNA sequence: TGTGCCAGCAGTCCGAGGACAGGGGAGATTAGCTATGGCTACACCTTC. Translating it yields CASSPRTGEISYGYTF.

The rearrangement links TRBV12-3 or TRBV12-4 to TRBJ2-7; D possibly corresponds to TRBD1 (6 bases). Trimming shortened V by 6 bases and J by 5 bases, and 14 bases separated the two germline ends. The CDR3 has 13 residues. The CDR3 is CASSSDRSHEQYF. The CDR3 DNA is TGTGCCAGCAGCTCAGACAGGTCCCACGAGCAGTACTTC.

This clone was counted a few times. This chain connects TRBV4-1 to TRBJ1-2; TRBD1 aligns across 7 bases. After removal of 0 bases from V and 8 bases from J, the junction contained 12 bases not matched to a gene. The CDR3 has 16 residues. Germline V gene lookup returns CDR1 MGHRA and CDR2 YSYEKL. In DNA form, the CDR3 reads TGCGCCAGCAGCCAAGATCGGGCAGGGGGTCCTTGGGGCTACACCTTC. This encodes CASSQDRAGGPWGYTF.

CDR3 nucleotide sequence: TGTGCCACCAGCGTGGGACAGGGGTACGAGCAGTACTTC. Translation gives CATSVGQGYEQYF. This chain connects TRBV24-1 to TRBJ2-7; 10 bases fit TRBD1. Looked up from germline, CDR1 is KGHDR and CDR2 is SFDVKD. J was trimmed by 4 bases and V by 7 bases; bases with no gene match: 3. The CDR3 runs 13 residues.

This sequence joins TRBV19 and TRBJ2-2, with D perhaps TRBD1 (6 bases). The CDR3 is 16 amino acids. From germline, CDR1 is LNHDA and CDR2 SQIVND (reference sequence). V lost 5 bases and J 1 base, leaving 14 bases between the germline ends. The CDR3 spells CASSSRTVMNTGELFF. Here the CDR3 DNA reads TGTGCCAGTAGTTCTAGGACAGTTATGAACACCGGGGAGCTGTTTTTT.

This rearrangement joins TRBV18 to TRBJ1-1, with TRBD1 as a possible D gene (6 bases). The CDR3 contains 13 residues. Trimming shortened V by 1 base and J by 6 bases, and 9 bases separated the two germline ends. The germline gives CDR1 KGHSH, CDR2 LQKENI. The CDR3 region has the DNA TGTGCCAGCTCACCACAAAAGGGGGCTGAAGCTTTCTTT. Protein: CASSPQKGAEAFF. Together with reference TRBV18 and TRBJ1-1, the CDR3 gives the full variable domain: NAGVMQNPRHLVRRRGQEARLRCSPMKGHSHVYWYRQLPEEGLKFMVYLQKENIIDESGMPKERFSAEFPKEGPSILRIQQVVRGDSAAYFCASSPQKGAEAFFGQGTRLTVV.

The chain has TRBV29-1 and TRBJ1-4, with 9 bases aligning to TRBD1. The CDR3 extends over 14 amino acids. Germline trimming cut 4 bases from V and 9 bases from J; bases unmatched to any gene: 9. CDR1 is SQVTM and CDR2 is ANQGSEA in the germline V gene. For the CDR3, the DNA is TGCAGCGTTGCGGGGGGGACAGGGATTCAAAAACTGTTTTTT. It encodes CSVAGGTGIQKLFF.

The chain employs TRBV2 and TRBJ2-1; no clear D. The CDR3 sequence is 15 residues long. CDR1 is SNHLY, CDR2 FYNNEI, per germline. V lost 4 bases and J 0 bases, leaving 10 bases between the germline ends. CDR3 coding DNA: TGTGCCAGCAGTGGGGCGTCGAGCTCCTACAATGAGCAGTTCTTC. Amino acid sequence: CASSGASSSYNEQFF.